These 32 T cell receptor beta chains were sequenced from one sample in a study of CD8 T cells in ankylosing spondylitis. TCRdb itself ran the 5' RACE reads through MiXCR, one entry per CDR3 protein. The data contain more than 150,000 distinct CDR3 sequences, 10% to 15% of them singletons. The sequenced sample was blood, either unsorted or a sorted T cell fraction (not recorded which). These receptors all stem from a female donor with ankylosing spondylitis or in good health (not recorded which).

This clonotype was seen many times. The chain employs TRBV27 and TRBJ1-1; D remains unclear. CDR1 is MNHEY, CDR2 SMNVEV, per germline (reference sequence). The CDR3 has 17 amino acids. With 4 bases removed from V and 0 bases from J, the gap between germline ends came to 18 bases. For the CDR3, the DNA is TGTGCCAGCAGTTCATATCCCGCCTGGACGGTGAACACTGAAGCTTTCTTT. Translated, it gives CASSSYPAWTVNTEAFF.

The chain has TRBV12-5 and TRBJ2-7; D may be TRBD1 or TRBD2 (5 bases each). CDR1 and CDR2 from the germline V gene are LGHNT and FRNRAP. The CDR3 runs 14 residues. Trimming removed 8 bases from V and 0 bases from J, with 14 bases in between. The CDR3 here is CASKEAGASYEQYF. CDR3 coding DNA: TGTGCTAGTAAGGAGGCCGGGGCCTCCTACGAGCAGTACTTC.

This clonotype was recorded many times. The rearrangement uses TRBV12-3 or TRBV12-4 and TRBJ2-7, with 9 positions matching TRBD2. Trimming took 6 bases from V and 3 from J; bases not matched to a gene: 9. This CDR3 has 15 amino acids. The CDR3 loop is CASSPGTSRLYEQYF. In DNA form, the CDR3 reads TGTGCCAGCAGCCCGGGGACTAGCCGACTCTACGAGCAGTACTTC.

This clonotype occurred many times. The chain employs TRBV7-9 and TRBJ1-5; 7 nucleotides align to TRBD1. Losses at the gene ends were 6 bases for V and 3 bases for J; bases not matched to a gene: 5. The germline V gene has CDR1 SEHNR and CDR2 FQNEAQ (reference sequence). The CDR3 consists of 14 residues. The CDR3 spells CASSRGQDNQPQHF. Here the CDR3 DNA reads TGTGCCAGCAGTAGGGGGCAGGACAATCAGCCCCAGCATTTT.

This sequence joins TRBV18 and TRBJ2-1; 10 bases are shared with TRBD2. Germline values: CDR1 KGHSH, CDR2 LQKENI. V trimming: 3 bases; J trimming: 9 bases; junction bases outside the gene matches: 5. This CDR3 contains 14 residues. This CDR3 reads CASSPSSGSTEQFF. CDR3 nucleotides: TGTGCCAGCTCACCTTCTAGCGGGAGTACTGAGCAGTTCTTC.

The chain recombines TRBV12-3 or TRBV12-4 with TRBJ2-2, with D hard to call. The CDR3 has 15 residues. V lost 3 bases to trimming and J lost 4 bases, with 12 bases between them. CDR3 residues: CASSLGQVPTGELFF. In DNA form, the CDR3 reads TGTGCCAGCAGTTTGGGTCAGGTGCCCACCGGGGAGCTGTTTTTT.

This clonotype was seen many times. CDR3 region: CASRQTQTGNTIYF. In nucleotides, the CDR3 is TGTGCCAGCAGGCAAACCCAAACCGGAAACACCATATATTTT. The chain employs TRBV7-2 and TRBJ1-3; unclear D gene. Germline V lookup: CDR1 SGHTA, CDR2 FQGNSA. CDR3 length equals 14 residues. Trimming removed 6 bases at V and 4 bases at J, with 13 bases between.

Ten or more counts support this clonotype. The chain has TRBV28 and TRBJ1-2, with a tentative D call TRBD1 (5 bases). Germline values: CDR1 MDHEN, CDR2 SYDVKM. V lost 5 bases and J 2 bases, leaving 12 bases between the germline ends. This CDR3 region has 14 residues. The CDR3 DNA follows: TGTGCCAGCAGTGGACAAGGACCAAACTATGGCTACACCTTC. It translates to CASSGQGPNYGYTF.

This clonotype was found many times. This chain joins TRBV10-3 and TRBJ1-6, with D unclear. V was cut by 6 bases and J by 9 bases, with 15 bases left in between. There are 14 residues in the CDR3. Germline V gives CDR1 ENHRY, CDR2 SYGVKD. The CDR3 DNA sequence: TGTGCCATCAGCGAGGGTTCCAGCGGTTCACCCCTCCACTTT. Amino acids: CAISEGSSGSPLHF.

This clonotype was found many times. The V and J genes are TRBV28 and TRBJ1-2; 9 nucleotides line up with TRBD1. The trim removed 6 bases at V and 4 bases at J, leaving 12 bases unmatched. Germline V gene sequence: CDR1 MDHEN, CDR2 SYDVKM. There are 16 residues in the CDR3. The CDR3: CASSSSAGTGIYGYTF. For the CDR3, the DNA is TGTGCCAGCAGCTCTTCGGCCGGGACAGGGATCTATGGCTACACCTTC.

Regarding this clonotype: It may be a read error: a sequence one base away is much more abundant. V is TRBV4-3 and J is TRBJ2-1; no clear D. The CDR3 has 16 residues. Germline CDR1 and CDR2: LGHNA and YSLEER. The DNA for the CDR3 is TGCGCCAGCAGCCAAAGGGCAGCAAGCTCCTACAATGAGCAGATCTTC. Translation: CASSQRAASSYNEQIF.

This clonotype came up many times. The rearrangement joins TRBV12-3 or TRBV12-4 to TRBJ2-5; 12 nucleotides match TRBD2. The V and J ends lost 5 bases and 5 bases, in that order; junction bases with no gene match: 12. The CDR3 extends over 17 amino acids. The CDR3 DNA follows: TGTGCCAGCAGTGGAGGACTAGCGGGATTCCGTCGTGAGACCCAGTACTTC. Amino acids: CASSGGLAGFRRETQYF.

This chain links TRBV7-9 with TRBJ1-2; D unresolved. The CDR3 covers 14 residues. V was pared by 7 bases and J by 6 bases, with 18 bases between. The germline V gene encodes CDR1 SEHNR and CDR2 FQNEAQ (reference sequence). The CDR3 is CASIESGRVDGYTF. The CDR3 coding sequence is TGTGCCAGCATCGAAAGCGGGAGGGTGGATGGCTACACCTTC.

This clonotype appeared a few times. The V and J genes are TRBV20-1 and TRBJ2-1; 12 positions match TRBD2. CDR1 and CDR2 (germline): DFQATT, SNEGSKA (reference sequence). The V gene end was trimmed by 6 bases and the J gene end by 5 bases; junction bases not matched to a gene: 8. The CDR3 consists of 15 residues. The CDR3 sequence is CSADRGLAGHNEQFF. The CDR3 bases are TGCAGTGCGGACCGGGGACTAGCGGGCCACAATGAGCAGTTCTTC.

The chain carries TRBV18 and TRBJ1-1; tentatively, D is TRBD1 (6 bases). Trimming took off 3 bases at V and 3 bases at J, with 8 bases between the two ends. CDR1 and CDR2 (germline): KGHSH, LQKENI. The CDR3 has 13 residues. CDR3 sequence reads: CASSPHRDTEAFF. The CDR3 region has the DNA TGTGCCAGCTCACCGCACAGGGACACTGAAGCTTTCTTT.

The chain couples TRBV5-4 to TRBJ2-5; TRBD2 aligns across 10 bases. Germline CDR1 reads SGHNT; CDR2 reads YYREEE (reference sequence). V dropped 0 bases and J dropped 4; count of bases not matched to a gene: 6. This CDR3 is built from 16 residues. Here the CDR3 reads CASSLALAGDGETQYF. In DNA, the CDR3 is TGTGCCAGCAGCTTGGCCCTAGCGGGAGATGGAGAGACCCAGTACTTC.

This clonotype was detected ten times or more. The gene calls are TRBV5-1 and TRBJ2-3; 15 bases are a match to TRBD2. The CDR3 is 19 amino acids. Germline V CDR1 and CDR2: SGHRS, YFSETQ. V lost 4 bases to trimming and J lost 0 bases; unmatched junction nucleotides: 9. The CDR3 region is CASSTGLAGGTTSTDTQYF. The CDR3 DNA reads TGCGCCAGCAGCACCGGACTAGCGGGAGGGACAACTAGCACAGATACGCAGTATTTT.

This clonotype was detected only once. This may stem from a read error, because a much larger clone lies one nucleotide away. The chain recombines TRBV4-2 with TRBJ2-7; either TRBD1 or TRBD2 may fit D (5 bases each). V gave up 1 base and J gave up 1 base, with 11 bases separating them. Per the germline V gene, CDR1 is LGHNA and CDR2 is YNFKEQ. CDR3 length equals 15 residues. Written as DNA, the CDR3 is TGTGCCAGCAGCCAAGCTAGCAGGGTGTCCTACGAGCAGTACTTC. Protein product: CASSQASRVSYEQYF.

This clonotype came up many times. The chain links TRBV19 to TRBJ1-5; tentatively, D is TRBD1 (6 bases). Trimming removed 10 bases at V and 2 bases at J, with 18 bases between. Germline CDR1 and CDR2: LNHDA and SQIVND (reference sequence). This CDR3 is built from 15 residues. CDR3 DNA: TGTGCCACCAATCCAGGGGTGTCGCGCAATCAGCCCCAGCATTTT. Translation gives CATNPGVSRNQPQHF.

The chain uses TRBV19 and TRBJ1-3; D unresolved. The CDR3 sequence is 13 residues long. V was shortened by 8 bases and J by 2 bases, with 10 bases between the two germline ends. The germline V gene encodes CDR1 LNHDA and CDR2 SQIVND (reference sequence). This chain's CDR3 is CASFYPAGNTIYF. DNA of the CDR3: TGTGCCAGTTTCTATCCGGCTGGAAACACCATATATTTT.

At least ten counts were recorded for this clonotype. This sequence joins TRBV20-1 and TRBJ2-7; D call uncertain. The CDR3 runs 11 residues. V was trimmed by 6 bases and J by 6 bases, leaving 12 bases between them. Germline-derived CDR1 and CDR2 are DFQATT and SNEGSKA (reference sequence). In DNA form, the CDR3 reads TGCAGTGCCTCCCTGCAAGGCGAGCAGTACTTC. Its translation: CSASLQGEQYF.

At least ten counts were recorded for this clonotype. V gene TRBV29-1 combines with J gene TRBJ2-1, with D tentatively TRBD2 (5 bases). Germline CDR1 reads SQVTM; CDR2 reads ANQGSEA. The CDR3 loop spans 12 amino acids. V lost 7 bases and J 5 bases, leaving 12 bases between the germline ends. The CDR3 DNA reads TGCAGCGGCGGGTGGAACAACAATGAGCAGTTCTTC. Protein sequence: CSGGWNNNEQFF.

In the case of this clonotype: A clone one base away is much larger, so this may be a read error. V gene TRBV12-3 or TRBV12-4 combines with J gene TRBJ1-5; D might be TRBD1 (6 bases). The CDR3 consists of 15 residues. This CDR3 reads CASSFSRGVNQPHHF. For the CDR3, the DNA is TGTGCCAGCAGTTTCTCCAGGGGAGTCAATCAGCCCCACCATTTT.

Ten or more counts support this clonotype. The chain's CDR3 is CASSFGLAGVFSHEQFF. The CDR3, as DNA: TGTGCCAGCAGCTTCGGACTAGCGGGAGTATTTTCTCATGAGCAGTTCTTC. The chain joins TRBV12-3 or TRBV12-4 to TRBJ2-1, with TRBD2 matching over 13 bases. This CDR3 is 17 amino acids long. V shed 6 bases, J shed 8 bases, and the junction held 13 bases outside the gene matches.

Remarks on this clonotype: This clone may be a read error of a much larger clone one base away. The chain recombines TRBV28 with TRBJ2-7; D is possibly TRBD2 (6 bases). Deletions cut 6 bases from V and 2 bases from J, with 20 bases between. CDR3 length equals 16 residues. CDR1 and CDR2 from the germline V gene are MDHEN and SYDVKM. CDR3 bases: TGTGCCAGCAGCGGGGGAGACAGAGTTTCTACCTACGAGCAGTACTTC. Translating gives CASSGGDRVSTYEQYF. Together with reference TRBV28 and TRBJ2-7, the CDR3 gives the full variable domain: DVKVTQSSRYLVKRTGEKVFLECVQDMDHENMFWYRQDPGLGLRLIYFSYDVKMKEKGDIPEGYSVSREKKERFSLILESASTNQTSMYLCASSGGDRVSTYEQYFGPGTRLTVT.

The CDR3 sequence: CASSQVLSEQYF. The CDR3 bases are TGTGCCAGCAGCCAAGTCCTCAGCGAGCAGTACTTC. The V and J genes are TRBV14 and TRBJ2-7; D is undetermined. The germline V and J ends were trimmed by 1 base and 6 bases, with 7 bases remaining between them. CDR1 and CDR2 (germline): SGHDN, FVKESK. The CDR3 has 12 residues.

This clonotype has just a few counts. J is TRBJ2-7 and V is TRBV29-1; D is unclear. The CDR3 is made up of 11 amino acids. Germline lookup yields CDR1 SQVTM and CDR2 ANQGSEA. Trimming stripped 4 bases from V and 2 bases from J, with 6 bases between. The CDR3: CSVGGTYEQYF. The CDR3 nucleotides read TGCAGCGTTGGTGGGACCTACGAGCAGTACTTC.

This clonotype was counted many times. V usage is TRBV28 and J usage is TRBJ2-3; D may be TRBD1 or TRBD2 (6 bases each). V was trimmed by 3 bases and J by 5 bases, leaving 15 bases between them. Germline CDR1 MDHEN, CDR2 SYDVKM. The CDR3 is 15 residues long. CDR3 DNA: TGTGCCAGCAGTTTTTACCACAGGGAGGTAGATACGCAGTATTTT. It codes for CASSFYHREVDTQYF.

V is TRBV23-1 and J is TRBJ2-2, with TRBD1 matching 8 bases. TRBV23-1 is an ORF for which the function is uncertain. The CDR3 has 15 amino acids. V was pared by 7 bases and J by 3 bases, with 7 bases of the junction left unmatched. CDR3 DNA: TGCGCCAGCACCCCGGACAGGGTGCACACCGGGGAGCTGTTTTTT. Encoded protein: CASTPDRVHTGELFF.

This clonotype has just a few counts. The rearrangement links TRBV5-1 to TRBJ2-3; perhaps TRBD1 as D (5 bases). Trimming shortened V by 1 base and J by 2 bases, and 8 bases separated the two germline ends. This CDR3 has 14 amino acids. CDR1 and CDR2 (germline): SGHRS, YFSETQ. CDR3 sequence reads: CASSLFRDTDTQYF. For the CDR3, the DNA is TGCGCCAGCAGCTTGTTCAGGGACACAGATACGCAGTATTTT.

This chain joins TRBV7-2 and TRBJ2-2, with no clear D. The CDR3 sequence is 14 residues long. The germline gives CDR1 SGHTA, CDR2 FQGNSA. V was pared by 5 bases and J by 2 bases, with 9 bases between. The CDR3 is CASSRYLNTGELFF. Written as DNA, the CDR3 is TGTGCCAGCAGCCGATACCTCAACACCGGGGAGCTGTTTTTT. Combining the CDR3 with reference TRBV7-2 and TRBJ2-2 gives the whole variable domain GAGVSQSPSNKVTEKGKDVELRCDPISGHTALYWYRQSLGQGLEFLIYFQGNSAPDKSGLPSDRFSAERTGGSVSTLTIQRTQQEDSAVYLCASSRYLNTGELFFGEGSRLTVL.

Turning to this clonotype: A junction end diverges from the germline sequence, so it may reflect a read error. The chain employs TRBV30 and TRBJ2-7, with D uncertain. CDR3 size: 13 residues. Germline V lookup: CDR1 GTSNPN, CDR2 SVGIG (reference sequence). This CDR3 reads CAWTPSGKVGVHF. The CDR3 DNA reads as TGTGCCTGGACCCCCTCCGGCAAAGTCGGAGTGCACTTC. Looking up the rest from reference TRBV30 and TRBJ2-7 gives the full variable domain: SQTIHQWPATLVQPVGSPLSLECTVEGTSNPNLYWYRQAAGRGLQLLFYSVGIGQISSEVPQNLSASRPQDRQFILSSKKLLLSDSGFYLCAWTPSGKVGVHFGPGTRLTVT.